This T cell receptor beta chain emerged from a study of blood T cell repertoires in COVID-19. This CDR3 contains 14 residues. CDR1 LNHDA and CDR2 SQIVND come from the germline V gene (reference sequence). The V end lost 1 base, the J end lost 4 bases, and 8 bases lay between the germline ends. The assay was immunoSEQ multiplex PCR, and TCRdb's table has in-frame clones only and misses some. The sample lists around 250,000 clones; 85% were seen once. The chain couples TRBV19 to TRBJ2-4; a possible D gene is TRBD2 (5 bases). Sequencing used peripheral blood. This TCR was sampled from a man aged 50-60 years with active or convalescent COVID-19. Here the CDR3 DNA reads TGTGCCAGTAGTATAGGGACTTTGAAAAACATTCAGTACTTC. It is translated as CASSIGTLKNIQYF.